The clone carrying this T cell receptor (beta chain) is a singleton in its sample. No antigen is known for it. The CDR3 runs to 12 residues. The germline V gene has CDR1 SGHTA and CDR2 FQGTGA. V lost 6 bases to trimming and J lost 6 bases, with 11 bases between them. The sample is drawn from a study of cytomegalovirus exposure and HLA in healthy donors. The study, taken as a whole, reports: Follow-up analysis found HLA locus-dependent TCR association rates, highest for DRB1 and lowest for HLA-C. According to reports, the classifier identified cytomegalovirus status with high specificity and sensitivity.

Use of 60 Vbeta and 13 Jbeta primers characterized the PCR. Here immunoSEQ multiplex PCR was the method, and the copy in TCRdb shows in-frame clones only, minus some. The table lists around 68,000 clones, around 75% of them singletons. This clonotype was sampled from a woman between 25 and 40 years old in good health and CMV-seropositive. Material: PBMCs. The chain recombines TRBV7-3 with TRBJ1-1; D may be TRBD1 (6 bases). The CDR3 coding sequence is TGTGCCAGCAGTTACAGGGTCTCTGAAGCTTTCTTT. Residues: CASSYRVSEAFF.